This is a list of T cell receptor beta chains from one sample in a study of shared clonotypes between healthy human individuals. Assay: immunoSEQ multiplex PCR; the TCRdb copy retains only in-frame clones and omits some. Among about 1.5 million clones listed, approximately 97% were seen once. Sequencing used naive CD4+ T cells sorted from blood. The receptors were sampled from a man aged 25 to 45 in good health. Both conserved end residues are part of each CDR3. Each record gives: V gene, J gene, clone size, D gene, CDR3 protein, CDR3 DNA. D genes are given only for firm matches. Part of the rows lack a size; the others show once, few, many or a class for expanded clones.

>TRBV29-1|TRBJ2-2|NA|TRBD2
CSAGLAGGTGELFF
TGCAGCGCCGGACTAGCGGGAGGCACCGGGGAGCTGTTTTTT
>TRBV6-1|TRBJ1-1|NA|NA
CASRMLGVETEAFF
TGTGCCAGCAGGATGCTAGGGGTAGAGACTGAAGCTTTCTTT
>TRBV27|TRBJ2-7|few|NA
CASSYRDGSYEQYF
TGTGCCAGCAGTTACCGGGACGGCTCCTACGAGCAGTACTTC
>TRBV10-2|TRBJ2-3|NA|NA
CASSRGGPDTQYF
TGCGCCAGCAGCCGAGGGGGGCCAGATACGCAGTATTTT
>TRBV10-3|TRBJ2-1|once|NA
CAISESRAGIGNEQFF
TGTGCCATCAGTGAGTCTCGAGCGGGTATTGGCAATGAGCAGTTCTTC
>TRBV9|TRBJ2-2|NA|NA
CASSVEVSEGTGELFF
TGTGCCAGCAGCGTAGAAGTTAGCGAGGGTACCGGGGAGCTGTTTTTT
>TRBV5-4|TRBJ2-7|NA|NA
CASSSDSYEQYF
TGTGCCAGCAGCTCGGACAGCTACGAGCAGTACTTC
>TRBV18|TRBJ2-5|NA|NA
CASSSYQETQYF
TGTGCCAGCTCGTCGTACCAAGAGACCCAGTACTTC
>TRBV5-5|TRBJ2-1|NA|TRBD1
CASSTGQGHNEQFF
TGTGCCAGCAGCACTGGACAGGGGCACAATGAGCAGTTCTTC
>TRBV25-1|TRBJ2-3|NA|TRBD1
CASSEMAPGTGGTDTQYF
TGTGCCAGCAGTGAGATGGCGCCCGGGACAGGGGGCACAGATACGCAGTATTTT
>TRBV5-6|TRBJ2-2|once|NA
CASSRSGWTGELFF
TGTGCCAGCAGCCGGTCAGGTTGGACCGGGGAGCTGTTTTTT
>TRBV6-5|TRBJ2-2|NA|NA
CASRRGANTGELFF
TGTGCCAGCAGGCGAGGAGCGAACACCGGGGAGCTGTTTTTT
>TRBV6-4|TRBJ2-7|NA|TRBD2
CASSDYSGSSEQYF
TGTGCCAGCAGTGACTATAGCGGGAGCAGCGAGCAGTACTTC
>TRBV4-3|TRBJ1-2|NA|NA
CASSQEGTTSGGYTF
TGCGCCAGCAGCCAAGAGGGGACGACATCGGGTGGCTACACCTTC
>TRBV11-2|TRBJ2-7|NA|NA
CASSLNEQYF
TGTGCCAGCAGCTTGAACGAGCAGTACTTC
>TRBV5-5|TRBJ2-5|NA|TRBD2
CASSPGLAEETQYF
TGTGCCAGCAGCCCGGGACTAGCGGAAGAGACCCAGTACTTC
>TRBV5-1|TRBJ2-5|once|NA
CASSIGTPVQETQYF
TGCGCCAGCAGCATAGGGACACCCGTACAAGAGACCCAGTACTTC
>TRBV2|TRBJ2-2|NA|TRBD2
CASSASSGRANGELFF
TGTGCCAGCAGTGCCTCTAGCGGGAGGGCCAACGGGGAGCTGTTTTTT
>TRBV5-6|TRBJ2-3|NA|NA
CASSAGAGEAQYF
TGTGCCAGCAGCGCGGGGGCGGGAGAGGCGCAGTATTTT
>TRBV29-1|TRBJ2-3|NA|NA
CSVTKSTDTQYF
TGCAGCGTTACAAAGAGCACAGATACGCAGTATTTT
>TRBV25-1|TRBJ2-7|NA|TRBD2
CASSPGTSVYEQYF
TGTGCCAGCAGCCCCGGGACTAGTGTTTACGAGCAGTACTTC
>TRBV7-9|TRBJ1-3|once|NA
CASSVSGNTIYF
TGTGCCAGCAGCGTTTCTGGAAACACCATATATTTT
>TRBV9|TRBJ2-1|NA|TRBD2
CASSVVPAGVSSEQFF
TGTGCCAGCAGCGTAGTCCCAGCGGGAGTGTCTAGTGAGCAGTTCTTC
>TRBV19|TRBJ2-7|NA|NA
CASSLPGVGYEQYF
TGTGCCAGTAGTCTCCCAGGGGTAGGATACGAGCAGTACTTC
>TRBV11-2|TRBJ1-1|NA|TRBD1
CASSQDRGETEAFF
TGTGCCAGCAGCCAGGACAGGGGAGAGACTGAAGCTTTCTTT
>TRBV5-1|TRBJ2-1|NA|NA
CASSQSGIGSGLRNEQFF
TGCGCCAGCAGCCAGAGTGGGATTGGTAGCGGATTAAGAAATGAGCAGTTCTTC
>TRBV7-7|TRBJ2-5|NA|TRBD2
CASSYRLAGKETQYF
TGTGCCAGCAGCTATCGGCTAGCGGGGAAAGAGACCCAGTACTTC
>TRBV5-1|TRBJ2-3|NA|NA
CASTEQGSGDTQYF
TGCGCCAGCACCGAACAGGGATCGGGTGATACGCAGTATTTT
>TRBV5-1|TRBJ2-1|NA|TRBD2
CASSLVGTSGRNEQFF
TGCGCCAGCAGCTTGGTAGGGACTAGCGGGAGAAATGAGCAGTTCTTC
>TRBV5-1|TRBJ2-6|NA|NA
CASSLALAGANVLTF
TGCGCCAGCAGCTTGGCATTAGCCGGGGCCAACGTCCTGACTTTC
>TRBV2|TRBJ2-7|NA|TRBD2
CASRERLAGDEQYF
TGTGCCAGCAGGGAAAGACTAGCGGGAGACGAGCAGTACTTC
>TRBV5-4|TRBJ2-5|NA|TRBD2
CASSLGGSETQYF
TGTGCCAGCAGCTTGGGCGGGAGTGAGACCCAGTACTTC
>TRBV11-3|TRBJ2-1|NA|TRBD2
CASSNRAGGKNEQFF
TGTGCCAGCAGCAATCGAGCGGGAGGAAAGAATGAGCAGTTCTTC
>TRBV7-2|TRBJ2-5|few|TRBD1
CASSLDRGQETQYF
TGTGCCAGCAGCTTAGACAGGGGCCAAGAGACCCAGTACTTC
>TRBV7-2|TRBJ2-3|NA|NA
CASSPRARSTDTQYF
TGTGCCAGCAGCCCAAGAGCCCGTAGCACAGATACGCAGTATTTT
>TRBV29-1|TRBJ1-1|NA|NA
CSVVGSNSEAFF
TGCAGCGTTGTCGGGAGTAACTCTGAAGCTTTCTTT
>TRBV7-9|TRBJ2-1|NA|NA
CASKVELGQAEQFF
TGTGCCAGCAAGGTGGAGCTGGGGCAGGCTGAGCAGTTCTTC
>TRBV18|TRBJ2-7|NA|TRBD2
CASSPLPSGDYEQYF
TGTGCCAGCTCACCACTCCCCAGCGGGGACTACGAGCAGTACTTC
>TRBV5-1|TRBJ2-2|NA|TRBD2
CASSSGLAGGPVSGELFF
TGCGCCAGCAGCTCGGGACTAGCGGGAGGGCCGGTGTCCGGGGAGCTGTTTTTT
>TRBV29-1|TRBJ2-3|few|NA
CSVSLTDTQYF
TGCAGCGTTTCCCTAACAGATACGCAGTATTTT
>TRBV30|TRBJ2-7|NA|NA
CAWDPQKTTGAYEQYF
TGTGCCTGGGACCCTCAAAAAACTACAGGAGCCTACGAGCAGTACTTC
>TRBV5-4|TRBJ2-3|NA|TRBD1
CASRWDRGADTQYF
TGTGCCAGCAGATGGGACAGGGGGGCAGATACGCAGTATTTT
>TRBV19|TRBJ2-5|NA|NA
CASSIIAGGETQYF
TGTGCCAGTAGTATAATCGCCGGCGGGGAGACCCAGTACTTC
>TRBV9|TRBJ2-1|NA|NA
CASSPRLLSSYNEQFF
TGTGCCAGCAGTCCACGGTTGCTGAGCTCCTACAATGAGCAGTTCTTC
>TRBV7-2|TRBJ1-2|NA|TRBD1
CASSLETGGRGYTF
TGTGCCAGCAGCTTAGAGACAGGGGGACGTGGCTACACCTTC
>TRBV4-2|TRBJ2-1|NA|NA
CASSQEPAGGDHSYNEQFF
TGTGCCAGCAGCCAAGAGCCTGCCGGCGGGGACCACTCCTACAATGAGCAGTTCTTC
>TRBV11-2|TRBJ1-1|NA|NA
CASSSGGIEAFF
TGTGCCAGCAGCTCGGGAGGGATTGAAGCTTTCTTT
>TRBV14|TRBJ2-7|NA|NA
CASSPRTYEQYF
TGTGCCAGCAGCCCCCGGACGTACGAGCAGTACTTC
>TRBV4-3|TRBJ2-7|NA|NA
CASSQDWGQLRNYEQYF
TGCGCCAGCAGCCAAGATTGGGGACAACTGAGAAACTACGAGCAGTACTTC
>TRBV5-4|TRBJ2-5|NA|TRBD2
CASSLGLAVETQYF
TGTGCCAGCAGCCTGGGACTAGCTGTGGAGACCCAGTACTTC
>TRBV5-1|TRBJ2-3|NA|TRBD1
CASTYTGGEDTQYF
TGCGCCAGCACCTACACAGGGGGCGAGGATACGCAGTATTTT
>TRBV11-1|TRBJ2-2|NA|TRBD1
CASSKQTGANTGELFF
TGTGCCAGCAGCAAACAGACAGGGGCGAACACCGGGGAGCTGTTTTTT
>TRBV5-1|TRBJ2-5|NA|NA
CASSLPRGGEAKPVQETQYF
TGCGCCAGCAGCTTACCCCGCGGCGGGGAGGCGAAGCCCGTCCAAGAGACCCAGTACTTC
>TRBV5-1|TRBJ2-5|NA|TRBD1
CASSGTGGRETQYF
TGCGCCAGCAGCGGGACAGGGGGCAGGGAGACCCAGTACTTC
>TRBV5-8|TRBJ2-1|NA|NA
CASSLFISRGNEQFF
TGTGCCAGCAGCTTGTTCATTTCTCGGGGCAATGAGCAGTTCTTC